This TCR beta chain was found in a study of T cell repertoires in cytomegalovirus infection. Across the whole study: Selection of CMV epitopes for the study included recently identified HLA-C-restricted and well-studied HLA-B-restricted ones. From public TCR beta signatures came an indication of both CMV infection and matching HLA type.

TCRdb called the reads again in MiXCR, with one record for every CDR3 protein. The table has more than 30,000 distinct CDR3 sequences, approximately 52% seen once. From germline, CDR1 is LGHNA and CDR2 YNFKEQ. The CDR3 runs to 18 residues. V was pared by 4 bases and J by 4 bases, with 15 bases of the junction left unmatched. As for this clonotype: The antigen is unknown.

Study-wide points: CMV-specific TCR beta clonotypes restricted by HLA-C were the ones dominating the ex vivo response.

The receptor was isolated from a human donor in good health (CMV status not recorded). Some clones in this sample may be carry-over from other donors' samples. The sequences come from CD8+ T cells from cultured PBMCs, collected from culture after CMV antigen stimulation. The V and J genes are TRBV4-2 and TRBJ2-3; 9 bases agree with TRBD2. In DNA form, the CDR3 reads TGTGCCAGCAGCCGAGAGATTTTGCGGGGGGGCGGCGCAGATACGCAGTATTTT. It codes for CASSREILRGGGADTQYF.